Each of the 8 T cell receptor beta chains below was sequenced from the same sample in a study of blood T cell repertoires in COVID-19 (dated by TCRdb to the early 2020s). The method was the immunoSEQ multiplex PCR assay. In TCRdb, the immuneACCESS table is reduced to in-frame sequences with V and J assigned. These tables do not hold every clone; where another copy was compared, an unresolved V gene accounts for under half, and the others remain unexplained. Across this sample there are 280,000 or so clones, with about 90% seen only once. The ten biggest clones cover roughly 2.1% of the sample. Sequencing was done on a sample of peripheral blood. These receptors were taken from a woman in her 30s who had recovered from COVID-19.

V usage is TRBV7-2 and J usage is TRBJ1-4; D uncertain. The V end was cut by 0 bases, the J end by 7 bases, with 12 bases between. Looked up from germline, CDR1 is SGHTA and CDR2 is FQGNSA. CDR3 length: 15 residues. CDR3 sequence (DNA): TGTGCCAGCAGCTTAGCGCCGGGGAATCTTGAAAAACTGTTTTTT. Translated: CASSLAPGNLEKLFF.

V is TRBV7-9 and J is TRBJ2-6; the D gene is possibly TRBD2 (6 bases). Germline loops: CDR1 SEHNR, CDR2 FQNEAQ (reference sequence). Trimming shortened V by 3 bases and J by 0 bases, and 18 bases separated the two germline ends. The CDR3 spans 19 residues. The CDR3 sequence: CASSFEWLADDSGANVLTF. As DNA, the CDR3 is TGTGCCAGCAGCTTTGAATGGTTAGCGGACGACTCTGGGGCCAACGTCCTGACTTTC. Combining the CDR3 with reference TRBV7-9 and TRBJ2-6 gives the whole variable domain DTGVSQNPRHKITKRGQNVTFRCDPISEHNRLYWYRQTLGQGPEFLTYFQNEAQLEKSRLLSDRFSAERPKGSFSTLEIQRTEQGDSAMYLCASSFEWLADDSGANVLTFGAGSRLTVL.

The chain couples TRBV4-2 to TRBJ2-7; no definite D call. Per the germline V gene, CDR1 is LGHNA and CDR2 is YNFKEQ. V lost 1 base, J lost 5 bases, and 9 bases lay in between. There are 13 residues in the CDR3. Here the CDR3 reads CASSQGGRNEQYF. Here the CDR3 DNA reads TGTGCCAGCAGCCAAGGCGGCCGAAACGAGCAGTACTTC.

The CDR3: CASSTLAGPYEQYF. The CDR3 DNA reads TGTGCCAGCAGTACTCTAGCGGGCCCCTACGAGCAGTACTTC. The rearrangement uses TRBV28 and TRBJ2-7; 8 positions match TRBD2. The CDR3 has 14 amino acids. CDR1 and CDR2 (germline): MDHEN, SYDVKM. V trimming: 5 bases; J trimming: 2 bases; junction bases outside the gene matches: 5.

The rearrangement links TRBV18 to TRBJ1-2; maybe TRBD1 (6 bases). The CDR3 has 13 residues. Germline V CDR1 and CDR2: KGHSH, LQKENI. Trimming took off 5 bases at V and 4 bases at J, with 11 bases between the two ends. The CDR3 spells CASSTSGVYGYTF. In nucleotides, the CDR3 is TGTGCCAGCTCAACCTCAGGGGTCTATGGCTACACCTTC.

The chain couples TRBV18 to TRBJ2-3; 7 positions match TRBD2. There are 15 residues in the CDR3. The germline V gene has CDR1 KGHSH and CDR2 LQKENI. V dropped 5 bases and J dropped 0; count of bases not matched to a gene: 5. The CDR3 is CASSVLATSTDTQYF. The CDR3 bases are TGTGCCAGCTCAGTACTAGCGACTAGCACAGATACGCAGTATTTT.

The gene calls are TRBV15 and TRBJ2-3, with 14 bases that match TRBD2. The V and J ends lost 1 base and 14 bases, in that order; junction bases with no gene match: 11. CDR3 length: 16 amino acids. Germline CDR1 LNHNV, CDR2 YYDKDF (reference sequence). The CDR3 reads CATSRAGTSGSRGRYF. The CDR3 DNA is TGTGCCACCAGCAGAGCCGGGACTAGCGGGAGTAGGGGTCGGTATTTT.

This rearrangement joins TRBV7-6 to TRBJ2-1; D possibly corresponds to TRBD1 (5 bases). Germline CDR1 SGHVS, CDR2 FNYEAQ. V lost 5 bases and J 9 bases, leaving 23 bases between the germline ends. This CDR3 contains 16 residues. The CDR3 is CASSPLGQPARSEQFF. CDR3 DNA sequence: TGTGCCAGCAGCCCCCTAGGACAACCGGCTAGGAGTGAGCAGTTCTTC.